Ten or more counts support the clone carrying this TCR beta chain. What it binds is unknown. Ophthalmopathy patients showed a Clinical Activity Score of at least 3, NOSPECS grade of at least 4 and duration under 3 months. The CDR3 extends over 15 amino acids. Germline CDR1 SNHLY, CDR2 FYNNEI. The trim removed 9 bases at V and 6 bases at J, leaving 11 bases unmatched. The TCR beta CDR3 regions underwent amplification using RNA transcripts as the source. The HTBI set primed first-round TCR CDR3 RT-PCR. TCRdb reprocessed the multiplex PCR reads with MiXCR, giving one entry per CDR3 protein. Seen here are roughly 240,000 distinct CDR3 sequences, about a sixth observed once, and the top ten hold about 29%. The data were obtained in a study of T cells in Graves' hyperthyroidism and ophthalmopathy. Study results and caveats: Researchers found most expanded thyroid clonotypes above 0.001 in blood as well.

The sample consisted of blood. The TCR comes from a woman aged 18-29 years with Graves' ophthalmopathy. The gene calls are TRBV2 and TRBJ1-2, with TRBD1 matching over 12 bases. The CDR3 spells CARPRDRGQKDGYTF. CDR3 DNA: TGTGCCAGACCCCGGGACAGGGGGCAAAAGGATGGCTACACCTTC.